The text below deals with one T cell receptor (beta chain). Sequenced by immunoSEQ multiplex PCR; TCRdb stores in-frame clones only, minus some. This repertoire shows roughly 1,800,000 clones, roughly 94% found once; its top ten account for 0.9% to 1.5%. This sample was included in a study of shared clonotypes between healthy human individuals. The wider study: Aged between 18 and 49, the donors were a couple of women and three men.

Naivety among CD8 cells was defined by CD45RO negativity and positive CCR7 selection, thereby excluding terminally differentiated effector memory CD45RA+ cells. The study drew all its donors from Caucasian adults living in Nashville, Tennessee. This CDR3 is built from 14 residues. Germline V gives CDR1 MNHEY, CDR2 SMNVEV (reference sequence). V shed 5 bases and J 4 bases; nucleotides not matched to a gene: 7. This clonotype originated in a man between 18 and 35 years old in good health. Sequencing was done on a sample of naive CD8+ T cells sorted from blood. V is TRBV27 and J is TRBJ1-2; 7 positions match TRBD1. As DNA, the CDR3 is TGTGCCAGCAGTCTGGGACAGACTAGCTATGGCTACACCTTC. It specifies CASSLGQTSYGYTF.